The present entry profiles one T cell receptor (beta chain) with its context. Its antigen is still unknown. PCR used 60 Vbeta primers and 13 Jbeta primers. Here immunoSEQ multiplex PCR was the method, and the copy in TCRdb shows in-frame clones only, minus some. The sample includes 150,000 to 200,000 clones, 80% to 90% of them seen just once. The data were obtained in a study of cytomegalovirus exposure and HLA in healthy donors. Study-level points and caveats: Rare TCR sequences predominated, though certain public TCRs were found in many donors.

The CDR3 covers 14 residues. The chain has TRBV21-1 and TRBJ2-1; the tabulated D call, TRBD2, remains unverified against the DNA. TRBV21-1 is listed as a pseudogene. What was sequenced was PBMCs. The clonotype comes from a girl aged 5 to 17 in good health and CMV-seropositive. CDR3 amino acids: CASIPPGLNNEQFF. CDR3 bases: TGTGCCAGCATCCCTCCGGGACTAAACAATGAGCAGTTCTTC.